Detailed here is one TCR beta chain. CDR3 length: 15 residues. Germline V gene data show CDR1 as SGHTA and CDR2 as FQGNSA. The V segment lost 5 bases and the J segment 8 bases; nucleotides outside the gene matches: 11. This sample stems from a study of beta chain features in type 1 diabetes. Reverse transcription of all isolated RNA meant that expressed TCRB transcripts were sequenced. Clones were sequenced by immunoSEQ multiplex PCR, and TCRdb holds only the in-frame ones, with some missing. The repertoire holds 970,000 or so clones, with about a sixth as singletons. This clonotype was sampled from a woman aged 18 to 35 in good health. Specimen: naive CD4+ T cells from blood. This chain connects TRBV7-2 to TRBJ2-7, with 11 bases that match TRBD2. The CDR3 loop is CASSPPLAGGPKQYF. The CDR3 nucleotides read TGTGCCAGCAGCCCGCCCTTAGCGGGAGGGCCAAAGCAGTACTTC. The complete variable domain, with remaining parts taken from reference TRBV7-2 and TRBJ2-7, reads GAGVSQSPSNKVTEKGKDVELRCDPISGHTALYWYRQSLGQGLEFLIYFQGNSAPDKSGLPSDRFSAERTGGSVSTLTIQRTQQEDSAVYLCASSPPLAGGPKQYFGPGTRLTVT.